The 28 T cell receptor beta chains listed next were all sequenced from one sample in a study of blood T cell repertoires in COVID-19. The assay was immunoSEQ multiplex PCR, and TCRdb's table has in-frame clones only and misses some. The data contain some 150,000 clones, around 87% of them seen just once; the ten biggest clones take up 8.6%. Material: peripheral blood. These TCRs come from a woman in her 50s with active or convalescent COVID-19.

The chain is built from TRBV5-1 and TRBJ2-7; 9 bases line up with TRBD1. The CDR3 contains 16 residues. The ends lost 1 base at V and 5 bases at J; junction bases unmatched: 10. CDR1 and CDR2 (germline): SGHRS, YFSETQ. This CDR3 reads CASSLTPGTGSHEQYF. The CDR3 DNA sequence: TGCGCCAGCAGCTTGACCCCCGGGACAGGGAGCCACGAGCAGTACTTC.

This rearrangement joins TRBV5-5 to TRBJ1-1; no clear D. Trimming left V 4 bases short and J 0 bases short, with 7 bases between. The CDR3 runs 13 residues. CDR1 is SGHKS, CDR2 YYEKEE, per germline (reference sequence). This CDR3 is CASSVWLNTEAFF. CDR3 sequence (DNA): TGTGCCAGCAGCGTCTGGCTGAACACTGAAGCTTTCTTT.

The chain uses TRBV6-2 or TRBV6-3 and TRBJ1-2; TRBD1 matches 7 bases. From germline, CDR1 is MNHEY and CDR2 SVGEGT. Trimming cost V 6 bases and J 8 bases; bases outside gene matches: 12. This CDR3 is built from 14 residues. The CDR3 DNA follows: TGTGCCAGCAGCAGGGACAGTGGCCTGTCGGGCTACACCTTC. It translates to CASSRDSGLSGYTF.

The chain employs TRBV2 and TRBJ1-2; a weak D match, TRBD1 (5 bases). This CDR3 spans 16 amino acids. V was pared by 0 bases and J by 2 bases, with 13 bases between. Germline V gene data show CDR1 as SNHLY and CDR2 as FYNNEI. CDR3 nucleotide sequence: TGTGCCAGCAGTGAAGCGCTTCGACAGTCGAACTATGGCTACACCTTC. Translation: CASSEALRQSNYGYTF.

The chain employs TRBV11-2 and TRBJ2-7, with a tentative D call TRBD1 (6 bases). The CDR3 consists of 14 residues. V lost 5 bases and J 3 bases, leaving 14 bases between the germline ends. The germline CDR1 and CDR2 sequences are SGHAT and FQNNGV. The CDR3 DNA follows: TGTGCCAGCAGCCAAGGACAGCTATACTACGAGCAGTACTTC. It translates to CASSQGQLYYEQYF.

This chain uses TRBV7-2 with TRBJ1-5; 10 nucleotides match TRBD1. V gave up 3 bases and J gave up 4 bases; unmatched junction bases: 3. Germline V CDR1 and CDR2: SGHTA, FQGNSA. The CDR3 extends over 15 amino acids. The CDR3 is CASSFGTGVNQPQHF. CDR3 sequence (DNA): TGTGCCAGCAGCTTCGGGACAGGGGTTAATCAGCCCCAGCATTTT.

The chain carries TRBV28 and TRBJ2-3; D not certain. V was shortened by 5 bases and J by 6 bases, with 15 bases between the two germline ends. The CDR3 covers 14 residues. CDR1 and CDR2 (germline): MDHEN, SYDVKM. The CDR3 DNA follows: TGTGCCAGCAGTCCCGTCCCTAGTTCTGATACGCAGTATTTT. Its translation: CASSPVPSSDTQYF.

CDR3 sequence reads: CASSPSPPGQGSYEQYF. The CDR3 DNA follows: TGCGCCAGCAGCCCCTCTCCCCCGGGACAGGGGTCCTACGAGCAGTACTTC. The V call is TRBV5-1, the J call TRBJ2-7; 10 bases align to TRBD1. This CDR3 is built from 17 residues. Germline CDR1 SGHRS, CDR2 YFSETQ. V was clipped by 4 bases and J by 1 base; unmatched bases: 11.

The rearrangement links TRBV5-5 to TRBJ1-3, with 12 bases lining up with TRBD1. This CDR3 is 18 amino acids long. J was trimmed by 1 base and V by 4 bases; bases with no gene match: 9. Germline-derived CDR1 and CDR2 are SGHKS and YYEKEE (reference sequence). CDR3 nucleotides: TGTGCCAGCAGCACCGGAGGGGGACAGGGGGCATCTGGAAACACCATATATTTT. The encoded protein is CASSTGGGQGASGNTIYF.

The CDR3 bases are TGTGCCAGCTCGTCCGGGACAGCTGGAAACACCATATATTTT. Residues: CASSSGTAGNTIYF. The chain links TRBV28 to TRBJ1-3; 7 nucleotides agree with TRBD1. The germline V gene has CDR1 MDHEN and CDR2 SYDVKM. CDR3 size: 14 residues. V lost 8 bases and J lost 2; bases outside the gene matches: 6.

This rearrangement joins TRBV4-2 to TRBJ1-1; no clear D. With 0 bases removed from V and 0 bases from J, the gap between germline ends came to 8 bases. Germline values: CDR1 LGHNA, CDR2 YNFKEQ. CDR3 length: 15 amino acids. The CDR3 coding sequence is TGTGCCAGCAGCCAAGATAGCACGGTGAACACTGAAGCTTTCTTT. Translation gives CASSQDSTVNTEAFF.

The chain recombines TRBV27 with TRBJ1-2; a possible D gene is TRBD1 (6 bases). Trimming shortened V by 6 bases and J by 5 bases, and 19 bases separated the two germline ends. CDR3 size: 15 residues. Germline CDR1 and CDR2: MNHEY and SMNVEV (reference sequence). CDR3 region: CASRTKEGGGYGYTF. CDR3 bases: TGTGCCAGCAGAACCAAGGAGGGAGGGGGGTATGGCTACACCTTC.

The CDR3: CASSFLSNTEAFF. CDR3 DNA sequence: TGTGCCAGCAGCTTTCTGTCGAACACTGAAGCTTTCTTT. The chain couples TRBV7-2 to TRBJ1-1; no clear D gene. Trimming left V 3 bases short and J 1 base short, with 6 bases between. The CDR3 is 13 amino acids. CDR1 and CDR2 from the germline V gene are SGHTA and FQGNSA.

In this sample, this clone turned up once. The chain links TRBV7-9 to TRBJ2-5, with 7 bases lining up with TRBD1. Trimming cost V 2 bases and J 6 bases; bases outside gene matches: 15. The CDR3 has 17 residues. CDR1 is SEHNR and CDR2 is FQNEAQ in the germline V gene (reference sequence). The CDR3 DNA reads TGTGCCAGCAGCTTAAGGTCGTTGAGGGGCAGGGGGAAGACCCAGTACTTC. This codes for CASSLRSLRGRGKTQYF.

CDR3 coding DNA: TGTGCCAGCAGCTGGACTAGCGGAAACAATGAGCAGTTCTTC. Its translation: CASSWTSGNNEQFF. This chain joins TRBV5-6 and TRBJ2-1, with 10 bases identical to TRBD2. J was trimmed by 5 bases and V by 3 bases; bases with no gene match: 2. The CDR3 covers 14 residues. Looked up from germline, CDR1 is SGHDT and CDR2 is YYEEEE.

CDR3 loop: CASSYRTAYEQYF. As DNA, the CDR3 is TGTGCCAGCAGTTACAGGACAGCCTACGAGCAGTACTTC. The chain has TRBV6-2 or TRBV6-3 and TRBJ2-7; TRBD1 is a possible D gene (6 bases). Germline V gene sequence: CDR1 MNHEY, CDR2 SVGEGT. Deletions cut 2 bases from V and 2 bases from J, with 7 bases between. The CDR3 contains 13 residues.

The chain carries TRBV6-1 and TRBJ2-2, with 7 bases matching TRBD2. The length of the CDR3 is 17 residues. J was trimmed by 1 base and V by 3 bases; bases with no gene match: 8. Germline assignment: CDR1 MNHNS and CDR2 SASEGT. For the CDR3, the DNA is TGTGCCAGCAGTGACGGGGGGTATCCCTTGAACACCGGGGAGCTGTTTTTT. It encodes CASSDGGYPLNTGELFF.

This clone was seen a single time. At one of its ends the junction is not consistent with the germline gene, which may arise from a read error. This CDR3 is also generated by other DNA sequences in the sample. This sequence joins TRBV7-2 and TRBJ2-2; TRBD1 is a possible D gene (7 bases). The CDR3 is made up of 18 amino acids. Germline CDR1 SGHTA, CDR2 FQGNSA. CDR3 nucleotides: TGTGCCAGCAGCTTAAAATTATCGGCAGGGGGGAACACCGGGGAACTGTTTTTT. As protein: CASSLKLSAGGNTGELFF.

The rearrangement links TRBV11-3 to TRBJ2-3; 7 positions agree with TRBD2. This CDR3 has 15 residues. Looked up from germline, CDR1 is SGHNT and CDR2 is YENEEA. V was pared by 1 base and J by 8 bases, with 9 bases of the junction left unmatched. The CDR3 region is CASSLVSGTRGTQYF. Written as DNA, the CDR3 is TGTGCCAGCAGCTTAGTAAGCGGGACCCGGGGTACGCAGTATTTT.

This sequence joins TRBV2 and TRBJ2-7; D is possibly TRBD1 (6 bases). V was clipped by 10 bases and J by 2 bases, with 18 bases between them. The CDR3 extends over 14 amino acids. Germline-derived CDR1 and CDR2 are SNHLY and FYNNEI. DNA for the CDR3: TGTGCCAACTCCGGACAGCTTGGCCCCTACGAGCAGTACTTC. It specifies CANSGQLGPYEQYF.

This chain uses TRBV11-2 with TRBJ2-7; D remains unclear. Per the germline V gene, CDR1 is SGHAT and CDR2 is FQNNGV. V lost 3 bases to trimming and J lost 3 bases, with 18 bases between them. CDR3 length: 16 residues. The CDR3 reads CASSLGPASNLYEQYF. The CDR3 nucleotides are TGTGCCAGCAGCTTGGGCCCTGCGAGCAACCTCTACGAGCAGTACTTC. The full variable domain, completed using reference TRBV11-2 and TRBJ2-7, is EAGVAQSPRYKIIEKRQSVAFWCNPISGHATLYWYQQILGQGPKLLIQFQNNGVVDDSQLPKDRFSAERLKGVDSTLKIQPAKLEDSAVYLCASSLGPASNLYEQYFGPGTRLTVT.

This sequence joins TRBV6-5 and TRBJ2-5; tentatively, D is TRBD2 (6 bases). V was shortened by 6 bases and J by 3 bases, with 14 bases between the two germline ends. This CDR3 has 14 residues. Germline V gene lookup returns CDR1 MNHEY and CDR2 SVGAGI. The CDR3 DNA follows: TGTGCCAGCAGCTCAGCTCTAGCGAAAGAGACCCAGTACTTC. It codes for CASSSALAKETQYF.

The V and J genes are TRBV6-2 or TRBV6-3 and TRBJ1-6; 7 positions agree with TRBD1. This CDR3 has 17 amino acids. In germline, CDR1 is MNHEY, CDR2 SVGEGT. J was trimmed by 2 bases and V by 3 bases; bases with no gene match: 7. The CDR3 protein is CASSYIPGGTYNSPLHF. The CDR3 DNA reads as TGTGCCAGCAGTTATATCCCAGGGGGAACCTATAATTCACCCCTCCACTTT.

This chain uses TRBV28 with TRBJ1-4; the D gene is possibly TRBD1 (6 bases). V lost 2 bases and J lost 7, with 11 bases in between. Per the germline V gene, CDR1 is MDHEN and CDR2 is SYDVKM. The CDR3 has 14 residues. DNA of the CDR3: TGTGCCAGCAGTTTAGCGACAGGACTTGAAAAACTGTTTTTT. Its translation is CASSLATGLEKLFF. The entire variable domain, with the rest obtained from reference TRBV28 and TRBJ1-4, is as follows: DVKVTQSSRYLVKRTGEKVFLECVQDMDHENMFWYRQDPGLGLRLIYFSYDVKMKEKGDIPEGYSVSREKKERFSLILESASTNQTSMYLCASSLATGLEKLFFGSGTQLSVL.

The V call is TRBV9, the J call TRBJ2-3; possibly TRBD2 for D (5 bases). The germline CDR1 and CDR2 sequences are SGDLS and YYNGEE. Trimming cost V 6 bases and J 8 bases, with 10 bases left between them. This CDR3 is 11 amino acids long. CDR3 nucleotides: TGTGCCAGCAAGAGGGATAGTACGCAGTATTTT. Its translation: CASKRDSTQYF.

The chain combines TRBV19 with TRBJ1-1, with 9 bases aligning to TRBD1. Germline lookup yields CDR1 LNHDA and CDR2 SQIVND (reference sequence). Trimming cost V 4 bases and J 7 bases; bases outside gene matches: 7. The CDR3 sequence is 14 residues long. CDR3 in amino acids: CASSNRGLFNEAFF. The CDR3 DNA reads TGTGCCAGTAGTAACAGGGGGCTTTTTAATGAAGCTTTCTTT.

This chain joins TRBV9 and TRBJ1-2; 9 nucleotides match TRBD1. CDR3 length: 14 residues. With 4 bases clipped from V and 8 bases from J, the junction kept 9 bases outside the gene matches. The germline V gene has CDR1 SGDLS and CDR2 YYNGEE. CDR3: CASSLRGQGSGYTF. DNA for the CDR3: TGTGCCAGCAGCCTTCGCGGACAGGGGAGCGGCTACACCTTC.

This clone was recorded once. This chain links TRBV19 with TRBJ1-1; D may be TRBD1 (5 bases). The CDR3 totals 14 residues. Germline CDR1 is LNHDA and CDR2 is SQIVND (reference sequence). V was shortened by 6 bases and J by 1 base, with 12 bases between the two germline ends. The CDR3 sequence is CASREGTANTEAFF. The CDR3 DNA is TGTGCCAGTAGGGAGGGGACGGCGAACACTGAAGCTTTCTTT.